Included here is one T cell receptor beta chain sequence, with context. The CDR3 has 14 residues. V lost 0 bases and J 5 bases, leaving 11 bases between the germline ends. The germline gives CDR1 SGHNT, CDR2 YYREEE (reference sequence). The source of the sample is a study of shared clonotypes between healthy human individuals. Using immunoSEQ multiplex PCR, the repertoire was profiled, and TCRdb retains in-frame clones only, with some absent. The sample has 2 million to 2.5 million clones, 80% to 95% seen once. This TCR was sampled from a man aged 18 to 29 in good health. Some clones in this sample may be carry-over from other donors' samples. V and J are TRBV5-4 and TRBJ1-1; D is unclear. The sample comprised naive CD4+ T cells from PBMCs. Subset meaning: CD45RA+ positively selected. Written as DNA, the CDR3 is TGTGCCAGCAGCTTGGGACGGGTCACTACTGAAGCTTTCTTT. It yields the protein CASSLGRVTTEAFF.